The 30 T cell receptor beta chains reported below all come from one sample, sequenced in a study of blood T cell repertoires in COVID-19 (dated by TCRdb to the early 2020s). The library was prepared using the immunoSEQ multiplex PCR assay. TCRdb limited this immuneACCESS table to in-frame rearrangements with V and J called. A share of clones is missing; checked studies link under half to unresolved V genes, and the rest is unexplained. A total of about 100,000 clones appear in this sample, about 89% of them only once. Together, the top ten hold around 16% of the sample. The source material was peripheral blood. All receptors come from a man aged 50 or older with acute or convalescent COVID-19.

In regard to this clone: At one boundary the junction diverges from the germline segment, which might be a read error. V is TRBV4-1 and J is TRBJ2-7, with 7 bases aligning to TRBD2. Germline loops: CDR1 MGHRA, CDR2 YSYEKL. The CDR3 spans 16 residues. The DNA of the CDR3 is TGCGCCAGCAGCCAAGATGGGGGGGGGATAAGGCGCGAGCAGTGCTTC. Translated: CASSQDGGGIRREQCF.

CDR3 nucleotide sequence: TGTGCCACCAGTGATTCAAGCGGGCGGCAATCCTACAATGAGCAGTTCTTC. This encodes CATSDSSGRQSYNEQFF. The V and J genes are TRBV24-1 and TRBJ2-1, with a weak D call TRBD2 (6 bases). Trimming took off 2 bases at V and 1 base at J, with 14 bases between the two ends. Germline CDR1 is KGHDR and CDR2 is SFDVKD. The CDR3 totals 17 residues.

V usage is TRBV11-2 and J usage is TRBJ2-3; TRBD1 matches 7 bases. The junction had 5 bases not matched to a gene; V was cut back by 5 bases and J by 0 bases. Germline assignment: CDR1 SGHAT and CDR2 FQNNGV. The CDR3 has 15 amino acids. The CDR3 here is CASSLGGQSTDTQYF. The CDR3 DNA reads TGTGCCAGCAGCCTAGGGGGACAGAGCACAGATACGCAGTATTTT.

The chain combines TRBV6-5 with TRBJ1-1, with D possibly matching TRBD1 (5 bases). The length of the CDR3 is 14 residues. Trimming removed 9 bases from V and 2 bases from J, with 16 bases in between. The germline V gene encodes CDR1 MNHEY and CDR2 SVGAGI. The CDR3 sequence: CASFRTIGNTEAFF. The CDR3 DNA is TGTGCCAGTTTCAGGACAATAGGCAACACTGAAGCTTTCTTT.

The chain links TRBV19 to TRBJ2-3; 10 nucleotides line up with TRBD1. CDR1 LNHDA and CDR2 SQIVND come from the germline V gene (reference sequence). The CDR3 runs 14 residues. J gave up 5 bases and V 4 bases, and 3 bases lay outside the gene matches. The CDR3 bases are TGTGCCAGTAGTAACTGGGACAGGGGAGATACGCAGTATTTT. Its protein product is CASSNWDRGDTQYF.

The chain is built from TRBV4-1 and TRBJ2-1; D possibly corresponds to TRBD2 (5 bases). The V gene lost 0 bases and the J gene lost 4 bases, with 10 bases spanning the gap. CDR1 is MGHRA and CDR2 is YSYEKL in the germline V gene. CDR3 length: 15 amino acids. CDR3: CASSQEVLGYNEQFF. The CDR3 nucleotides read TGCGCCAGCAGCCAAGAGGTACTAGGATACAATGAGCAGTTCTTC.

This sequence joins TRBV11-2 and TRBJ1-2; 8 positions agree with TRBD1. CDR1 and CDR2 from the germline V gene are SGHAT and FQNNGV. Germline trimming cut 5 bases from V and 5 bases from J; bases unmatched to any gene: 16. This CDR3 is built from 17 residues. CDR3 loop: CASSPTQAGGQVYGYTF. The CDR3 DNA sequence: TGTGCCAGCAGCCCCACCCAAGCAGGGGGCCAGGTGTATGGCTACACCTTC.

Only one count was recorded for this clone. The V gene is TRBV27, the J gene TRBJ2-3; TRBD1 is a possible D gene (6 bases). CDR1 is MNHEY and CDR2 is SMNVEV in the germline V gene (reference sequence). The CDR3 is 15 residues long. The V gene lost 7 bases and the J gene lost 5 bases, with 19 bases spanning the gap. CDR3 nucleotides: TGTGCCAGCAACTATAACAGGGTTGTTCAAGATACGCAGTATTTT. Protein: CASNYNRVVQDTQYF.

The chain couples TRBV11-3 to TRBJ2-5; 8 nucleotides line up with TRBD1. The CDR3 runs to 17 residues. Looked up from germline, CDR1 is SGHNT and CDR2 is YENEEA. V lost 3 bases, J lost 2 bases, and 11 bases stayed unmatched. The CDR3 spells CASSLRGLGQGQETQYF. DNA of the CDR3: TGTGCCAGCAGCTTGAGGGGGCTCGGACAGGGACAAGAGACCCAGTACTTC.

The chain couples TRBV7-6 to TRBJ2-7, with 11 nucleotides matching TRBD1. The trim removed 3 bases at V and 5 bases at J, leaving 6 bases unmatched. Germline lookup yields CDR1 SGHVS and CDR2 FNYEAQ. The CDR3 length is 15 residues. The CDR3: CASSFTGQGAHEQYF. In DNA form, the CDR3 reads TGTGCCAGCAGCTTTACTGGACAGGGGGCCCACGAGCAGTACTTC.

This chain connects TRBV3-1 (or the pseudogene TRBV3-2) to TRBJ2-1; 11 nucleotides agree with TRBD2. Germline values: CDR1 LGHDT, CDR2 YNNKEL (reference sequence). V lost 5 bases and J lost 2; bases outside the gene matches: 5. The CDR3 extends over 16 amino acids. CDR3 residues: CASSSFSGGAYNEQFF. The CDR3 DNA reads TGTGCCAGCAGCTCATTTAGCGGGGGGGCCTACAATGAGCAGTTCTTC.

The chain couples TRBV10-3 to TRBJ2-7; 11 positions match TRBD2. Per germline, CDR1 ENHRY and CDR2 SYGVKD. The CDR3 spans 16 residues. Germline trimming cut 3 bases from V and 5 bases from J; bases unmatched to any gene: 9. CDR3 in amino acids: CAISEIVLAGGHEQYF. For the CDR3, the DNA is TGTGCCATCAGTGAAATCGTCCTAGCGGGGGGCCACGAGCAGTACTTC.

This clone was observed a single time. V usage is TRBV29-1 and J usage is TRBJ1-2; 10 bases line up with TRBD1. The V gene end was trimmed by 4 bases and the J gene end by 6 bases; junction bases not matched to a gene: 11. Germline lookup yields CDR1 SQVTM and CDR2 ANQGSEA. The CDR3 contains 15 residues. DNA of the CDR3: TGCAGCGTTGCGGTGGGACAGGGGATTCGGAATGGCTACACCTTC. It translates to CSVAVGQGIRNGYTF.

CDR3 coding DNA: TGTGCCAGCAACTTGGGAGAGTTCTTC. It yields the protein CASNLGEFF. The chain joins TRBV2 to TRBJ2-1; the D gene is possibly TRBD2 (5 bases). The CDR3 is 9 residues long. The V end was cut by 7 bases, the J end by 14 bases, with 9 bases between. From germline, CDR1 is SNHLY and CDR2 FYNNEI.

This clone was observed a single time. The genes are TRBV5-1 and TRBJ2-2; 7 bases are a match to TRBD1. J lost 3 bases, V lost 6 bases, and 5 bases had no gene match. The CDR3 extends over 14 amino acids. Germline V CDR1 and CDR2: SGHRS, YFSETQ. CDR3 region: CASNRDSDTGELFF. For the CDR3, the DNA is TGCGCCAGCAACCGGGACAGCGACACCGGGGAGCTGTTTTTT.

V is TRBV5-6 and J is TRBJ2-1, with 8 positions matching TRBD1. CDR3 length: 17 residues. V lost 0 bases and J lost 8; bases outside the gene matches: 13. CDR1 and CDR2 from the germline V gene are SGHDT and YYEEEE. This CDR3 is CASSLAATGVGMDEQFF. DNA for the CDR3: TGTGCCAGCAGCTTGGCCGCGACAGGGGTCGGTATGGATGAGCAGTTCTTC.

The V gene is TRBV3-1 (or the pseudogene TRBV3-2), the J gene TRBJ1-6; 9 bases are a match to TRBD1. This CDR3 contains 15 residues. V shed 2 bases, J shed 11 bases, and the junction held 7 bases outside the gene matches. The germline V gene has CDR1 LGHDT and CDR2 YNNKEL (reference sequence). The CDR3, as DNA: TGTGCCAGCAGCCAATCTACAGGGGGCCGAACACCCCTCCACTTT. This gives the protein CASSQSTGGRTPLHF.

The V call is TRBV7-2, the J call TRBJ1-2, with D perhaps matching TRBD1 (6 bases). CDR1 SGHTA and CDR2 FQGNSA come from the germline V gene. Trimming pared 4 bases from V and 1 base from J, leaving 13 bases between. The CDR3 sequence is 15 residues long. The CDR3, as DNA: TGTGCCAGCAGCTCGGACAGAGGGTTTAACTATGGCTACACCTTC. Amino acid sequence: CASSSDRGFNYGYTF.

The rearrangement joins TRBV7-8 to TRBJ1-6, with D possibly being TRBD1 (5 bases). CDR3 length: 15 residues. Germline values: CDR1 SGHVS, CDR2 FQNEAQ. Trimming stripped 6 bases from V and 5 bases from J, with 14 bases between. CDR3 amino acids: CASSAGLSNNSPLHF. The CDR3 DNA reads as TGTGCCAGCAGTGCAGGGTTATCGAATAATTCACCCCTCCACTTT.

This chain joins TRBV18 and TRBJ1-5, with 7 bases aligning to TRBD1. The CDR3 runs 14 residues. The trim removed 3 bases at V and 5 bases at J, leaving 4 bases unmatched. Germline values: CDR1 KGHSH, CDR2 LQKENI. CDR3 coding DNA: TGTGCCAGCTCACCGACAGGGAAGGATCAGCCCCAGCATTTT. Residues: CASSPTGKDQPQHF.

This clone was detected once. This rearrangement joins TRBV10-3 to TRBJ1-2; 7 bases are shared with TRBD1. Per the germline V gene, CDR1 is ENHRY and CDR2 is SYGVKD. The J segment lost 2 bases and the V segment lost 4 bases, leaving 4 bases of the junction unmatched. This CDR3 has 14 amino acids. The chain's CDR3 is CAISVGDRNYGYTF. In DNA form, the CDR3 reads TGTGCCATCAGTGTAGGGGACAGAAACTATGGCTACACCTTC.

The chain is built from TRBV18 and TRBJ1-4, with D possibly being TRBD1 (5 bases). The CDR3 has 15 amino acids. V lost 0 bases, J lost 12 bases, and 17 bases lay in between. CDR1 is KGHSH, CDR2 LQKENI, per germline. In DNA form, the CDR3 reads TGTGCCAGCTCACCACCGGAGGGGTCTTATCCCCAACTGTTTTTT. It is translated as CASSPPEGSYPQLFF.

The chain couples TRBV3-1 (or the pseudogene TRBV3-2) to TRBJ2-7; the match to TRBD2 covers 9 bases. Germline trimming cut 4 bases from V and 4 bases from J; bases unmatched to any gene: 8. The CDR3 length is 15 residues. The germline V gene has CDR1 LGHDT and CDR2 YNNKEL (reference sequence). The CDR3 sequence: CASSPLAGVGYEQYF. The CDR3 region has the DNA TGTGCCAGCAGCCCATTAGCGGGGGTCGGATACGAGCAGTACTTC.

A single count supports this clone. The chain links TRBV19 to TRBJ1-4, with TRBD1 identical over 8 bases. V lost 3 bases to trimming and J lost 7 bases; unmatched junction nucleotides: 10. CDR3 length: 16 residues. Germline-derived CDR1 and CDR2 are LNHDA and SQIVND (reference sequence). CDR3 nucleotide sequence: TGTGCCAGTAGTATTTTAGCTGGACAGGGTCGTGAAAAACTGTTTTTT. Translated: CASSILAGQGREKLFF.

This clone came up once. The genes are TRBV7-2 and TRBJ1-2; D perhaps matches TRBD1 (6 bases). Germline CDR1 and CDR2: SGHTA and FQGNSA. Trimming cost V 3 bases and J 4 bases, with 9 bases left between them. The CDR3 consists of 13 residues. Written as DNA, the CDR3 is TGTGCCAGCAGCTTGGGGGCAATCTATGGCTACACCTTC. It is translated as CASSLGAIYGYTF.

The CDR3 sequence: CASSLDPTGWVSPLHF. The CDR3 DNA reads TGTGCCAGCAGCTTAGATCCGACAGGGTGGGTTTCACCCCTCCACTTT. The chain carries TRBV11-3 and TRBJ1-6, with 7 bases fitting TRBD1. The length of the CDR3 is 16 residues. The J segment lost 9 bases and the V segment lost 0 bases, leaving 8 bases of the junction unmatched. The germline V gene has CDR1 SGHNT and CDR2 YENEEA.

This clone was seen only once. The chain couples TRBV4-1 to TRBJ2-3; TRBD1 matches 9 bases. Germline CDR1 MGHRA, CDR2 YSYEKL. CDR3 length equals 16 residues. Germline trimming cut 0 bases from V and 5 bases from J; bases unmatched to any gene: 6. CDR3 sequence reads: CASSQEPGQGKDTQYF. As DNA, the CDR3 is TGCGCCAGCAGCCAAGAACCGGGACAGGGTAAAGATACGCAGTATTTT.

This chain connects TRBV11-2 to TRBJ2-5, with D maybe TRBD1 (5 bases). V was shortened by 5 bases and J by 2 bases, with 9 bases between the two germline ends. Germline V gives CDR1 SGHAT, CDR2 FQNNGV. This CDR3 comprises 13 residues. The DNA for the CDR3 is TGTGCCAGCAGCGCAGGGCGTCAAGAGACCCAGTACTTC. Protein sequence: CASSAGRQETQYF.

A single count supports this clone. The V call is TRBV27, the J call TRBJ1-6; 8 positions match TRBD1. The CDR3 loop spans 14 amino acids. The J segment lost 4 bases and the V segment lost 6 bases, leaving 2 bases of the junction unmatched. CDR1 and CDR2 (germline): MNHEY, SMNVEV (reference sequence). The CDR3 sequence: CASRRDRYNSPLHF. The DNA for the CDR3 is TGTGCCAGCAGACGGGACAGGTATAATTCACCCCTCCACTTT.

The sample holds one count of this clone. The chain couples TRBV27 to TRBJ2-2, with D hard to call. The CDR3 is 13 residues long. V shed 0 bases and J shed 4 bases, with 3 bases lying between them. CDR1 is MNHEY and CDR2 is SMNVEV in the germline V gene (reference sequence). CDR3 coding DNA: TGTGCCAGCAGTTTATCTAGCACCGGGGAGCTGTTTTTT. It translates to CASSLSSTGELFF.